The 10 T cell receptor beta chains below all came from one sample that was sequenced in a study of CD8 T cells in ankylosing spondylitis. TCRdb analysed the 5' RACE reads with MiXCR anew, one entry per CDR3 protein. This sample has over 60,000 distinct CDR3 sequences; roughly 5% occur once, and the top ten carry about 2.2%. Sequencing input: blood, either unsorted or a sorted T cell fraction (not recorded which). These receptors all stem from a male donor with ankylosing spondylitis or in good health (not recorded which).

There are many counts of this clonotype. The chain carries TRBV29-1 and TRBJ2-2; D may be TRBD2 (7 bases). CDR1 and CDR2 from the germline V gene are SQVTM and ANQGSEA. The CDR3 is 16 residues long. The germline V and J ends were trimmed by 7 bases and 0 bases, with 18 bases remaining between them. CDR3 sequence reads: CSAVGGGLTNTGELFF. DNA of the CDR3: TGCAGCGCAGTAGGGGGGGGGCTGACGAACACCGGGGAGCTGTTTTTT.

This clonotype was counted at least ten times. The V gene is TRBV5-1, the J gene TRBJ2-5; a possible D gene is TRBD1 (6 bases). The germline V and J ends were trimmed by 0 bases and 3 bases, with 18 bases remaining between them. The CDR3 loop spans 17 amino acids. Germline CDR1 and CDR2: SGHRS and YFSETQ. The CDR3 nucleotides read TGCGCCAGCAGCTTGGAGCCCTACAGGGAGTGGAAAGAGACCCAGTACTTC. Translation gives CASSLEPYREWKETQYF.

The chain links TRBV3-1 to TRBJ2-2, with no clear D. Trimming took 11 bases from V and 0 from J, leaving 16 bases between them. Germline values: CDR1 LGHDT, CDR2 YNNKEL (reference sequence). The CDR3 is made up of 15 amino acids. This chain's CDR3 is CASSKEIANTGELFF. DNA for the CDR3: TGTGCCTCCAGCAAAGAGATCGCGAACACCGGGGAGCTGTTTTTT.

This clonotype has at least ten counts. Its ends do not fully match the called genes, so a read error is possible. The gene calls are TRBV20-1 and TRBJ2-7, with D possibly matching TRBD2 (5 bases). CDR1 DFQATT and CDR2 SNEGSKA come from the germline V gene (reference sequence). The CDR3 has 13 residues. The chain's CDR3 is CSASEGVWYGQYF. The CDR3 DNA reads TGCAGTGCTAGCGAGGGTGTGTGGTACGGGCAGTACTTC.

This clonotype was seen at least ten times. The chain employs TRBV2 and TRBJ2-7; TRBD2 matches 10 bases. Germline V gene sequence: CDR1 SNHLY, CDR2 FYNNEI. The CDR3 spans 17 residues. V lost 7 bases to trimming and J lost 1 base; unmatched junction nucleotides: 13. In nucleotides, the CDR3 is TGTGCCAGCACTCCCTCCCCACTAGCGGGGTCGTCCTACGAGCAGTACTTC. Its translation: CASTPSPLAGSSYEQYF.

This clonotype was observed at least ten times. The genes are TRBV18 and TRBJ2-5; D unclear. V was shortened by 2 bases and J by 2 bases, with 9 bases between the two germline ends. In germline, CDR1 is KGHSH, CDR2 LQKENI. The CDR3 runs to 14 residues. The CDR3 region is CASSPEELQETQYF. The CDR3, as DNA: TGTGCCAGCTCACCAGAGGAATTACAAGAGACCCAGTACTTC.

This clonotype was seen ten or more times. CDR3 residues: CASSWDISEQYF. As DNA, the CDR3 is TGCGCCAGCAGCTGGGATATTAGCGAGCAGTACTTC. This chain links TRBV5-1 with TRBJ2-7; D call uncertain. V gave up 3 bases and J gave up 6 bases, with 10 bases separating them. Germline V gene data show CDR1 as SGHRS and CDR2 as YFSETQ. The CDR3 sequence is 12 residues long.

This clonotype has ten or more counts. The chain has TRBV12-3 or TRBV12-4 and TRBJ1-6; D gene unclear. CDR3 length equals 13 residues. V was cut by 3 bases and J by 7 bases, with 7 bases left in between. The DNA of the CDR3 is TGTGCCAGCAGTTTTGGCAGCAATTCACCCCTCCACTTT. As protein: CASSFGSNSPLHF.

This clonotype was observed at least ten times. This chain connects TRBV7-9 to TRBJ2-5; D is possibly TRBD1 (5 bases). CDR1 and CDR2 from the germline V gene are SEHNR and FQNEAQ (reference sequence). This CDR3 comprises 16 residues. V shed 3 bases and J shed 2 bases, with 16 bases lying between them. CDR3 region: CASSFVQGIWQETQYF. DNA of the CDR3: TGTGCCAGCAGCTTTGTTCAGGGAATATGGCAAGAGACCCAGTACTTC.

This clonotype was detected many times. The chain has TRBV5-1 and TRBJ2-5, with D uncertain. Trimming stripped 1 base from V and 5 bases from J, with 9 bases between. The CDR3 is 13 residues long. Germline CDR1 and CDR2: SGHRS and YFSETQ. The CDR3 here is CASSLTAKETQYF. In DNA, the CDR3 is TGCGCCAGCAGCTTGACCGCTAAGGAGACCCAGTACTTC. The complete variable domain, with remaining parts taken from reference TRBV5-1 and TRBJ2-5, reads KAGVTQTPRYLIKTRGQQVTLSCSPISGHRSVSWYQQTPGQGLQFLFEYFSETQRNKGNFPGRFSGRQFSNSRSEMNVSTLELGDSALYLCASSLTAKETQYFGPGTRLLVL.